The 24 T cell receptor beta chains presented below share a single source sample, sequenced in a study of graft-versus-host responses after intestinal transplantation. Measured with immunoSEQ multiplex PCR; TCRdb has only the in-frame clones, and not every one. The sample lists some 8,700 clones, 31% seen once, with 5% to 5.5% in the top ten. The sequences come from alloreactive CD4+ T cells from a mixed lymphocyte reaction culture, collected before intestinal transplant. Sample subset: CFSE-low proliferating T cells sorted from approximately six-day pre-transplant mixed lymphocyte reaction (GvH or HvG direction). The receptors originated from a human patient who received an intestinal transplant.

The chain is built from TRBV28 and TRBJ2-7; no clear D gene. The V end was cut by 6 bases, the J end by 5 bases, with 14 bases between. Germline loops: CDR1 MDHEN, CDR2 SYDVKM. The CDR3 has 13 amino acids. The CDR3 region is CASSRLLLDEQYF. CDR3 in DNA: TGTGCCAGCAGCAGATTGCTCCTCGACGAGCAGTACTTC. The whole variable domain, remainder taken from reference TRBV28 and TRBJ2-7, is DVKVTQSSRYLVKRTGEKVFLECVQDMDHENMFWYRQDPGLGLRLIYFSYDVKMKEKGDIPEGYSVSREKKERFSLILESASTNQTSMYLCASSRLLLDEQYFGPGTRLTVT.

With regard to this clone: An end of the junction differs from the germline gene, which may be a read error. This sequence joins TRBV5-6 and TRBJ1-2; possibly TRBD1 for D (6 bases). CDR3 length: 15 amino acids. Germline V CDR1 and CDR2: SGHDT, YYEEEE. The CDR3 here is CASTLYGTTNYGYTF. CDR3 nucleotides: TGTGCCAGCACCTTGTACGGGACAACTAACTATGGCTACACCTTC.

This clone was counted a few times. The CDR3 coding sequence is TGTGCCAGCAGCCAGCAACCGGGACAGGGCCGTTACGAGCAGTACTTC. Translating gives CASSQQPGQGRYEQYF. The gene calls are TRBV4-2 and TRBJ2-7, with 9 bases fitting TRBD1. The CDR3 extends over 16 amino acids. Germline V gene sequence: CDR1 LGHNA, CDR2 YNFKEQ. V lost 3 bases, J lost 4 bases, and 10 bases stayed unmatched.

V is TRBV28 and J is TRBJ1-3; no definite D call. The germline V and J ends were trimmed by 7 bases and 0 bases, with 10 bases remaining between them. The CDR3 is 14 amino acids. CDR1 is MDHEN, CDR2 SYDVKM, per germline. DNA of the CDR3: TGTGCCAGCAAGACTTCTAGCTCTGGAAACACCATATATTTT. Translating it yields CASKTSSSGNTIYF.

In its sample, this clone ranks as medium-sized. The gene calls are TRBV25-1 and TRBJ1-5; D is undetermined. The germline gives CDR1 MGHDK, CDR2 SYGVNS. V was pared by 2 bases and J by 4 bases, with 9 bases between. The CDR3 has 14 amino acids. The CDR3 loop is CASSELGGNQPQHF. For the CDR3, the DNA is TGTGCCAGCAGTGAACTCGGAGGAAATCAGCCCCAGCATTTT. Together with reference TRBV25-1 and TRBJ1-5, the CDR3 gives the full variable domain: EADIYQTPRYLVIGTGKKITLECSQTMGHDKMYWYQQDPGMELHLIHYSYGVNSTEKGDLSSESTVSRIRTEHFPLTLESARPSHTSQYLCASSELGGNQPQHFGDGTRLSIL.

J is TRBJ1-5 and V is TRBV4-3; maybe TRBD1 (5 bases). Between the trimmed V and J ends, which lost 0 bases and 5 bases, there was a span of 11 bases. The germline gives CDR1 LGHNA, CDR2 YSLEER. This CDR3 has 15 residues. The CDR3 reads CASSQDLGGYQPQHF. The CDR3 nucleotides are TGCGCCAGCAGCCAAGATTTGGGGGGATATCAGCCCCAGCATTTT.

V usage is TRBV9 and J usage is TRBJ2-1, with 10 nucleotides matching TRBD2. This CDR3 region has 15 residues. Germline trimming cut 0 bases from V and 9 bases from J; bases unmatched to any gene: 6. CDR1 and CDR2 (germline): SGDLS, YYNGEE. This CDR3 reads CASSVDSSGRFEQFF. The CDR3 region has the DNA TGTGCCAGCAGCGTAGATTCTAGCGGGAGATTTGAGCAGTTCTTC.

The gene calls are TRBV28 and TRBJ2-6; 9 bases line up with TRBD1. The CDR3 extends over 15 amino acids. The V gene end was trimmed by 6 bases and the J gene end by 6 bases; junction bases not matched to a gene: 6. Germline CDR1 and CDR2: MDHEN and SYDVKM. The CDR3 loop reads CASSTRQGEANVLTF. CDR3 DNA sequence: TGTGCCAGCAGCACTAGACAGGGGGAGGCCAACGTCCTGACTTTC.

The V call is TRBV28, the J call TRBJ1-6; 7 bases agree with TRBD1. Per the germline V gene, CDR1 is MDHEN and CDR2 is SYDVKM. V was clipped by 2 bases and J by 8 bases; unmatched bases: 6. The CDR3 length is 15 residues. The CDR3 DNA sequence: TGTGCCAGCAGTTTACGGGACAGAACTTATTCACCCCTCCACTTT. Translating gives CASSLRDRTYSPLHF.

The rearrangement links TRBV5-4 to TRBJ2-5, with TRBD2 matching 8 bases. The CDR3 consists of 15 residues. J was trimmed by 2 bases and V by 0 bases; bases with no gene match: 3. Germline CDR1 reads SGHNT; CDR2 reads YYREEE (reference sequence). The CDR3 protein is CASSLAGGGQETQYF. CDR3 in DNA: TGTGCCAGCAGCTTGGCCGGGGGGGGTCAAGAGACCCAGTACTTC.

The CDR3 DNA follows: TGTGCCAGCAGCTTGCCAGGGGGGAGCAATCAGCCCCAGCATTTT. It translates to CASSLPGGSNQPQHF. The rearrangement joins TRBV4-2 to TRBJ1-5; 7 nucleotides line up with TRBD1. Germline CDR1 LGHNA, CDR2 YNFKEQ. This CDR3 contains 15 residues. V shed 5 bases and J 1 base; nucleotides not matched to a gene: 5.

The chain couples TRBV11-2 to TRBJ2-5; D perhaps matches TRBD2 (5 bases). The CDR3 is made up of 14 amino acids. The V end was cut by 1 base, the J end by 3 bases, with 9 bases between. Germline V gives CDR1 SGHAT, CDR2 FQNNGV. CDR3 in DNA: TGTGCCAGCAGCTTAGGCGGAGGAAAAGAGACCCAGTACTTC. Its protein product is CASSLGGGKETQYF. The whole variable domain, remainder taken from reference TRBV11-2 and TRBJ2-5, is EAGVAQSPRYKIIEKRQSVAFWCNPISGHATLYWYQQILGQGPKLLIQFQNNGVVDDSQLPKDRFSAERLKGVDSTLKIQPAKLEDSAVYLCASSLGGGKETQYFGPGTRLLVL.

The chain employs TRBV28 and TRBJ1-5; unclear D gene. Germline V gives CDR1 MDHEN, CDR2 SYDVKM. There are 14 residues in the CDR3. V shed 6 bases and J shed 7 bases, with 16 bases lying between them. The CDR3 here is CASSGGRKWQPQHF. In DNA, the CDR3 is TGTGCCAGCAGCGGCGGGCGTAAGTGGCAGCCCCAGCATTTT.

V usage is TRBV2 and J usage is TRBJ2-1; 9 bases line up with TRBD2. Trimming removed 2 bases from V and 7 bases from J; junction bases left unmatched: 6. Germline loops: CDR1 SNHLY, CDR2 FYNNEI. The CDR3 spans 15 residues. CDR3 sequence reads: CASSELGLASNEQFF. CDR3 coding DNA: TGTGCCAGCAGTGAATTGGGACTAGCCTCGAATGAGCAGTTCTTC.

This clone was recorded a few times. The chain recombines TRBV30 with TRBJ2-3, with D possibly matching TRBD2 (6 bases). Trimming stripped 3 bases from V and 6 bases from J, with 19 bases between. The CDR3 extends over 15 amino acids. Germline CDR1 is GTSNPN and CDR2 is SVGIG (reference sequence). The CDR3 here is CAWSPRGLGVDTQYF. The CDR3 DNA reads TGTGCCTGGAGCCCGAGGGGACTTGGGGTGGATACGCAGTATTTT.

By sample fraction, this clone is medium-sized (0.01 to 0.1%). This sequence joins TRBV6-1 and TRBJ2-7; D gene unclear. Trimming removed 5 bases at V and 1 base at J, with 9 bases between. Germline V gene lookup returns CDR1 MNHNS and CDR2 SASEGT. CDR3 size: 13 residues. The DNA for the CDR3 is TGTGCCAGCAGTATTAGCTGGTCCTACGAGCAGTACTTC. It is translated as CASSISWSYEQYF.

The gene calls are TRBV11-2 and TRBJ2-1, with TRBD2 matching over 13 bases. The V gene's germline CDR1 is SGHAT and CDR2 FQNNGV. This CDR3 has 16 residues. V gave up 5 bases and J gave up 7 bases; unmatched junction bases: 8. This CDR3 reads CASSPTRTSGSNEQFF. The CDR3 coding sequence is TGTGCCAGCAGCCCCACCCGGACTAGCGGGAGTAATGAGCAGTTCTTC.

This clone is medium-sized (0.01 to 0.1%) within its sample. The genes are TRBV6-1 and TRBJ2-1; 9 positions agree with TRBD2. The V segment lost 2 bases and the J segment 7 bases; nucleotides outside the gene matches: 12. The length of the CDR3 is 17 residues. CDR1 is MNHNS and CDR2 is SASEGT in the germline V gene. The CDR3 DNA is TGTGCCAGCAGTGAATGGGCGCGGGCGGGAGGGCCAAATGAGCAGTTCTTC. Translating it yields CASSEWARAGGPNEQFF.

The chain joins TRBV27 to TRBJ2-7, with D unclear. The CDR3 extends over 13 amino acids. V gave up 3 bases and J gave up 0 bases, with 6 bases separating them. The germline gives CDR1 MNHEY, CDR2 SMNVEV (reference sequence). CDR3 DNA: TGTGCCAGCAGTTTTCGGTACTCCTACGAGCAGTACTTC. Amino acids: CASSFRYSYEQYF.

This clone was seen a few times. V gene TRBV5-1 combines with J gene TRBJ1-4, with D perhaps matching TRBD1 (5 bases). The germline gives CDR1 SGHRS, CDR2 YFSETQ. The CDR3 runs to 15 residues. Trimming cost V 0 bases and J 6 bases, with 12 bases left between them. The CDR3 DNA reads TGCGCCAGCAGCTTGGGGCAGGCGGGGCATGAAAAACTGTTTTTT. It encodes CASSLGQAGHEKLFF.

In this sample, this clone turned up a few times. Here the CDR3 DNA reads TGTGCCAGTAGTATAGTTCTGACTAGCGACTACGAGCAGTACTTC. It codes for CASSIVLTSDYEQYF. This sequence joins TRBV19 and TRBJ2-7, with TRBD2 matching 8 bases. The V gene end was trimmed by 1 base and the J gene end by 3 bases; junction bases not matched to a gene: 5. The CDR3 covers 15 residues. CDR1 is LNHDA, CDR2 SQIVND, per germline (reference sequence).

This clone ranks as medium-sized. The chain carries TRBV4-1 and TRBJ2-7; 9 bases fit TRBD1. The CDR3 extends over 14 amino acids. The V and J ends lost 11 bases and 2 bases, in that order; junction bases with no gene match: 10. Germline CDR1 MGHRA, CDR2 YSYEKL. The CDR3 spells CASSQRDRAYEQYF. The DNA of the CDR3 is TGCGCCTCCAGCCAACGGGACAGGGCCTACGAGCAGTACTTC.

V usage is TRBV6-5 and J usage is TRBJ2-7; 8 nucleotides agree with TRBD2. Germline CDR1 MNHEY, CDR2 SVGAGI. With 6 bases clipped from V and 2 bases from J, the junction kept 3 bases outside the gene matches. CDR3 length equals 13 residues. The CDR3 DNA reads TGTGCCAGCAGGGGCGGGGGGACCTACGAGCAGTACTTC. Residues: CASRGGGTYEQYF.

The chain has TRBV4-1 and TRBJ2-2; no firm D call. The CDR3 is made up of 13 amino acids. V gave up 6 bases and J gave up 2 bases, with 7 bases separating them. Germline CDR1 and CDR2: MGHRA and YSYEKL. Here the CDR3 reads CASSRTNTGELFF. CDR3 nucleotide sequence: TGCGCCAGCAGTCGCACAAACACCGGGGAGCTGTTTTTT.